What follows is one TCR beta chain and its context. The source of the sample is a study of blood T cell repertoires in COVID-19. About the research overall: Both acute and convalescent COVID-19 samples were obtained from the United States, Italy and Spain.

CDR1 and CDR2 from the germline V gene are SGHTA and FQGNSA. The CDR3 runs to 15 residues. Trimming cost V 1 base and J 10 bases, with 17 bases left between them. Data came from immunoSEQ multiplex PCR; TCRdb stores just in-frame clones and leaves some out. The sample has 150,000 to 200,000 clones; roughly 78% are singletons. The sample comprised peripheral blood. The chain recombines TRBV7-2 with TRBJ2-1; D unclear. This receptor was obtained from a woman of 80 years or more with active or convalescent COVID-19. The CDR3 sequence is CASSLVALDLLEQFF. The CDR3 DNA sequence: TGTGCCAGCAGCTTAGTTGCACTCGACCTACTAGAGCAGTTCTTC.